Here is one T cell receptor beta chain with its context. The CDR3 is 15 amino acids. After removal of 6 bases from V and 4 bases from J, the junction contained 9 bases not matched to a gene. Germline CDR1 MNHNY, CDR2 SVGAGI (reference sequence). This specimen comes from a study of untreated major depressive disorder. TCRdb's table, derived via immunoSEQ multiplex PCR, lists solely in-frame clones and lacks some. This sample has tens of thousands of clones, with roughly 86% found just once. The sequencing sample was made of CD4+ T cells from PBMCs. This receptor was obtained from a young woman in good health. The gene calls are TRBV6-6 and TRBJ2-7; 10 bases are a match to TRBD2. For the CDR3, the DNA is TGTGCCAGCAGAGTAGGGAGCGGGGGGGCATACGAGCAGTACTTC. Translation: CASRVGSGGAYEQYF.